The 16 T cell receptor beta chains given below trace back to one sample, sequenced in a study of blood T cell repertoires in COVID-19. Some clones are missing from TCRdb's copy, which holds only in-frame ones; the method was immunoSEQ multiplex PCR. The sample lists about 79,000 clones, roughly 90% occurring once. Sample: peripheral blood. These receptor sequences come from a man between 45 and 60 years old with active COVID-19.

This clone was seen just once. V is TRBV20-1 and J is TRBJ2-5, with D perhaps matching TRBD2 (6 bases). The CDR3 is 13 amino acids. Germline loops: CDR1 DFQATT, CDR2 SNEGSKA (reference sequence). Between the trimmed V and J ends, which lost 3 bases and 1 base, there was a span of 9 bases. CDR3 DNA: TGCAGTGCTAGTTTACTAGCCCAAGAGACCCAGTACTTC. Its protein product is CSASLLAQETQYF.

This sequence joins TRBV7-8 and TRBJ1-4; D ambiguous. CDR1 is SGHVS, CDR2 FQNEAQ, per germline. This CDR3 region has 16 residues. Deletions cut 1 base from V and 7 bases from J, with 16 bases between. The CDR3: CASSLVWRQSGEKLFF. The DNA for the CDR3 is TGTGCCAGCAGCTTAGTTTGGCGCCAAAGCGGTGAAAAACTGTTTTTT.

CDR3 residues: CASRTRPTETQYF. The CDR3 nucleotides are TGTGCCAGTAGGACTCGCCCGACGGAGACCCAGTACTTC. The chain combines TRBV19 with TRBJ2-5, with no clear D. Germline V gene lookup returns CDR1 LNHDA and CDR2 SQIVND (reference sequence). V lost 6 bases and J 5 bases, leaving 13 bases between the germline ends. The CDR3 totals 13 residues.

This clone was seen only once. DNA of the CDR3: TGTGCCAGCAGCCTCAAGCCCGGGACAGGGGCTCTCGAGGGCTACGAGCAGTACTTC. This translates into CASSLKPGTGALEGYEQYF. The chain couples TRBV5-6 to TRBJ2-7; 10 bases map to TRBD1. V shed 4 bases, J shed 3 bases, and the junction held 19 bases outside the gene matches. This CDR3 region has 19 residues. The germline V gene encodes CDR1 SGHDT and CDR2 YYEEEE. Full variable domain (remainder filled in from reference TRBV5-6 and TRBJ2-7): DAGVTQSPTHLIKTRGQQVTLRCSPKSGHDTVSWYQQALGQGPQFIFQYYEEEERQRGNFPDRFSGHQFPNYSSELNVNALLLGDSALYLCASSLKPGTGALEGYEQYFGPGTRLTVT.

The rearrangement uses TRBV9 and TRBJ1-5; 7 bases match TRBD1. The CDR3 is 15 residues long. The trim removed 3 bases at V and 3 bases at J, leaving 6 bases unmatched. Germline V CDR1 and CDR2: SGDLS, YYNGEE. CDR3 residues: CASSARDSLNQPQHF. CDR3 DNA: TGTGCCAGCAGCGCTCGGGACAGCCTCAATCAGCCCCAGCATTTT. The full variable domain, rest sourced from reference TRBV9 and TRBJ1-5, is DSGVTQTPKHLITATGQRVTLRCSPRSGDLSVYWYQQSLDQGLQFLIQYYNGEERAKGNILERFSAQQFPDLHSELNLSSLELGDSALYFCASSARDSLNQPQHFGDGTRLSIL.

V gene TRBV28 combines with J gene TRBJ2-7; unclear D gene. Per the germline V gene, CDR1 is MDHEN and CDR2 is SYDVKM. Between the trimmed V and J ends, which lost 8 bases and 5 bases, there was a span of 13 bases. CDR3 length equals 12 residues. The CDR3: CASLTGANEQYF. Written as DNA, the CDR3 is TGTGCCAGCCTTACCGGAGCCAACGAGCAGTACTTC.

The sample holds a few counts of this clone. This CDR3 is CASSGRDRANSPLHF. The CDR3 nucleotides are TGTGCCAGCAGCGGCCGGGACAGGGCTAATTCACCCCTCCACTTT. This chain uses TRBV5-4 with TRBJ1-6, with 9 positions matching TRBD1. Trimming at V came to 4 bases and at J to 6 bases, leaving 5 bases not matched to a gene. Looked up from germline, CDR1 is SGHNT and CDR2 is YYREEE (reference sequence). This CDR3 has 15 amino acids. Filled out from reference TRBV5-4 and TRBJ1-6, the complete variable domain reads ETGVTQSPTHLIKTRGQQVTLRCSSQSGHNTVSWYQQALGQGPQFIFQYYREEENGRGNFPPRFSGLQFPNYSSELNVNALELDDSALYLCASSGRDRANSPLHFGNGTRLTVT.

The chain employs TRBV28 and TRBJ1-2; D perhaps matches TRBD1 (5 bases). V lost 6 bases and J 14 bases, leaving 22 bases between the germline ends. The CDR3 consists of 13 residues. Per the germline V gene, CDR1 is MDHEN and CDR2 is SYDVKM. The CDR3: CASSPPRTPTFTF. CDR3 in DNA: TGTGCCAGCAGCCCCCCGCGGACACCAACTTTTACCTTC.

V gene TRBV5-6 combines with J gene TRBJ2-7; 9 bases map to TRBD1. After removal of 2 bases from V and 6 bases from J, the junction contained 9 bases not matched to a gene. The CDR3 covers 15 residues. The germline V gene has CDR1 SGHDT and CDR2 YYEEEE. The CDR3 protein is CASSFLDRGLSEQYF. The CDR3 region has the DNA TGTGCCAGCAGCTTCCTGGACAGGGGCCTAAGCGAGCAGTACTTC.

The V call is TRBV6-5, the J call TRBJ2-4; maybe TRBD1 (7 bases). The CDR3 runs to 14 residues. The V end was cut by 5 bases, the J end by 7 bases, with 15 bases between. The V gene's germline CDR1 is MNHEY and CDR2 SVGAGI. CDR3 in DNA: TGTGCCAGCAGTCCAGGGGGAGGCAGGAACATTCAGTACTTC. This sequence encodes CASSPGGGRNIQYF.

This chain uses TRBV4-1 with TRBJ2-1; 7 nucleotides match TRBD2. CDR1 is MGHRA, CDR2 YSYEKL, per germline. CDR3 length equals 15 residues. V shed 7 bases, J shed 10 bases, and the junction held 16 bases outside the gene matches. The CDR3 protein is CASTLTSARTGEQFF. The CDR3 DNA sequence: TGCGCCAGCACCCTCACTAGCGCCCGGACGGGAGAGCAGTTCTTC.

The chain has TRBV24-1 and TRBJ1-6, with 7 bases identical to TRBD1. Germline trimming cut 4 bases from V and 10 bases from J; bases unmatched to any gene: 3. The CDR3 is 13 residues long. Germline V gives CDR1 KGHDR, CDR2 SFDVKD. CDR3 in amino acids: CATSEDRYSPLHF. In DNA, the CDR3 is TGTGCCACCAGTGAGGACAGGTACTCACCCCTCCACTTT.

The rearrangement joins TRBV4-2 to TRBJ2-2; TRBD1 aligns across 10 bases. CDR1 is LGHNA and CDR2 is YNFKEQ in the germline V gene. V dropped 4 bases and J dropped 6; count of bases not matched to a gene: 11. The CDR3 has 17 amino acids. The CDR3 loop is CASSLRQDRGEAGELFF. For the CDR3, the DNA is TGTGCCAGCAGCCTCCGACAGGACAGGGGGGAAGCCGGGGAGCTGTTTTTT.

V and J are TRBV11-2 and TRBJ2-3; 7 bases agree with TRBD1. Germline V gene sequence: CDR1 SGHAT, CDR2 FQNNGV. The CDR3 extends over 13 amino acids. V dropped 6 bases and J dropped 5; count of bases not matched to a gene: 5. The CDR3 coding sequence is TGTGCCAGCAGGAGGGGGCTGGGAGATACGCAGTATTTT. Its protein product is CASRRGLGDTQYF.

Here the CDR3 DNA reads TGCGCCAGCAGCGGTCGACAGGGGAGCGCGAATGGCTACACCTTC. Protein: CASSGRQGSANGYTF. The J gene is TRBJ1-2, the V gene TRBV5-1; 8 nucleotides line up with TRBD1. This CDR3 region has 15 residues. V lost 4 bases and J lost 6; bases outside the gene matches: 11. In germline, CDR1 is SGHRS, CDR2 YFSETQ.

The J gene is TRBJ2-7, the V gene TRBV27; D is possibly TRBD2 (6 bases). Germline V gene lookup returns CDR1 MNHEY and CDR2 SMNVEV (reference sequence). The ends were cut back, 2 bases at V and 1 base at J, with 12 bases in the middle. The CDR3 loop spans 15 amino acids. The CDR3 reads CASSLTSLWSYEQYF. CDR3 coding DNA: TGTGCCAGCAGTTTAACTAGCTTATGGTCCTACGAGCAGTACTTC.